Each of the 5 T cell receptor beta chains below was sequenced from the same sample in a study of blood T cell repertoires in COVID-19. Repertoires were generated with immunoSEQ multiplex PCR, while TCRdb's copy carries only in-frame clones and drops some. Of hundreds of thousands of clones in the sample, 88% are singletons; the top ten hold around 0.7%. Sequenced material: peripheral blood. Source of these receptors: a middle-aged man with acute or convalescent COVID-19.

The chain employs TRBV5-4 and TRBJ2-1, with D perhaps matching TRBD1 (7 bases). The CDR3 runs to 15 residues. Trimming stripped 4 bases from V and 0 bases from J, with 11 bases between. Germline CDR1 SGHNT, CDR2 YYREEE (reference sequence). The CDR3 is CASSRRDSSYNEQFF. For the CDR3, the DNA is TGTGCCAGCAGCAGGCGGGACAGCTCCTACAATGAGCAGTTCTTC.

This chain connects TRBV21-1 to TRBJ2-1; the D call TRBD2 from the table was never checked on the DNA. TRBV21-1 corresponds to a pseudogene. The CDR3 consists of 12 residues. CDR3 sequence (DNA): TGTGCCACCCCACACGGAGATCATGAGCAGTTCTTC. It is translated as CATPHGDHEQFF.

The chain links TRBV2 to TRBJ1-4, with D uncertain. V gave up 6 bases and J gave up 8 bases, with 10 bases separating them. In germline, CDR1 is SNHLY, CDR2 FYNNEI. The CDR3 contains 12 residues. This chain's CDR3 is CASSPWAEKLFF. For the CDR3, the DNA is TGTGCCAGCAGCCCCTGGGCGGAAAAACTGTTTTTT.

J is TRBJ2-7 and V is TRBV2, with D possibly matching TRBD1 (5 bases). Germline V lookup: CDR1 SNHLY, CDR2 FYNNEI. The CDR3 contains 14 residues. The V gene lost 7 bases and the J gene lost 2 bases, with 15 bases spanning the gap. The CDR3 DNA follows: TGTGCCAGCATGGAATTAGGGGTCACCTACGAGCAGTACTTC. It translates to CASMELGVTYEQYF.

The V and J genes are TRBV5-1 and TRBJ1-1; tentatively, D is TRBD1 (6 bases). This CDR3 spans 15 amino acids. From germline, CDR1 is SGHRS and CDR2 YFSETQ. Trimming took off 2 bases at V and 1 base at J, with 12 bases between the two ends. The CDR3 DNA follows: TGCGCCAGCAGCTTACAGGGCCCGCCGAACACTGAAGCTTTCTTT. This sequence encodes CASSLQGPPNTEAFF. The full variable domain, in which reference TRBV5-1 and TRBJ1-1 provide the parts outside the CDR3, is KAGVTQTPRYLIKTRGQQVTLSCSPISGHRSVSWYQQTPGQGLQFLFEYFSETQRNKGNFPGRFSGRQFSNSRSEMNVSTLELGDSALYLCASSLQGPPNTEAFFGQGTRLTVV.